This T cell receptor (beta chain) stems from a study of blood T cell repertoires in COVID-19 (dated by TCRdb to 2019 to 2021). With respect to the entire study: Recovered participants in ImmuneRACE Cohort 3 were defined as having two consecutive negative NP/OP PCR tests, clearance from a healthcare professional, or resolution of symptoms. The collaborator samples originated in the United States, Italy and Spain and spanned the acute and convalescent phases of COVID-19. The material from the prospective study consisted of cDNA or gDNA derived from T cells, B-cell-depleted T cells, or PBMCs. The dataset comprised deeply sampled blood TCRbeta repertoires from subjects exposed to, actively infected with, or recovered from COVID-19. The repertoires were released in a freely available public database meant as a resource for research on the immune response to SARS-CoV-2. The samples were drawn from two sources: the first 160 participants of the ongoing ImmuneRACE study, and 950 to 1,500 subjects contributed by 6 global collaborators. Nearly every sample came with metadata listing a de-identified subject ID, COVID-19 status, age in years and sex. HLA class I and class II types, where available, came from metadata supplied by the sample provider rather than from assay-based typing.

Overall study results and their limits: How much clinical and demographic metadata was included differed by source and by participant, and the metadata was provided uncurated.

In the prospective study, participants were about 18 to 95 years old, resided in around 25 geographic areas of the United States, and were enrolled through a virtual design. In the prospective study, participants were assigned to cohorts based on the clinical history participants reported in a screening survey and a study questionnaire. Mobile phlebotomists in the prospective study collected whole blood, serum and a nasopharyngeal or oropharyngeal swab from every participant. Participants in the prospective study had the option to provide additional blood draws and questionnaires over a 2-month period. Blood samples from the prospective study were shipped frozen or at room temperature prior to DNA extraction. Relative to germline, V is missing 6 bases and J is missing 1 base, with 5 bases of the junction outside any gene match. The germline V gene yields ENHRY for CDR1 and SYGVKD for CDR2. From the cysteine up to the phenylalanine, the CDR3 has a length of 15 residues. Solely the CDR3 DNA is kept, with 45 bases framed from the first base.

TCRbeta CDR3 regions were amplified from genomic DNA by means of the immunoSEQ Assay, a bias-controlled multiplex PCR. Regarding the original processing steps: The number of nucleated cells in each sample was estimated from the amplification of reference gene primers within the assay. To quantify the absolute abundance of each unique TCRbeta CDR3 rearrangement, sequence reads were collapsed and filtered. Productive Simpson clonality was computed per sample as the square root of Simpson's diversity index over productive rearrangements. The source is immuneACCESS, and TCRdb retained only in-frame sequences with V and J called. Part of the clones is not carried over; for the studies checked, unresolved V genes explain less than half of this, and the remainder is unexplained. Clonal size and the V and J genes are those of that table, whereas D and trimming came from the DNA. The sample records 150,000 to 200,000 clones, around 80% of which are singletons. In total, the top ten clones hold around a fifth of the sample.

Comment on this clone: It has no known antigen specificity. Qualities for individual bases were not recorded, and no much larger clone is one base off.

The chain employs TRBV10-3 and TRBJ2-5, with 10 bases aligning to TRBD1. Sequenced: PBMCs or T cells enriched from blood (not recorded which). The receptor's source is a woman between 65 and 79 years old in a cohort exposed to, infected with or recovered from COVID-19 (not recorded which). At the DNA level, the sequence is TGTGCCATCAGGGGGGACAGGGGCGGCCAAGAGACCCAGTACTTC. This yields the protein CAIRGDRGGQETQYF.